This TCR beta chain came from a study of cytomegalovirus exposure and HLA in healthy donors (dated 2017 in TCRdb). Background on the whole study: According to an earlier analysis of a few hundred of the donors, roughly 180 million T cells yielded roughly 110 million unique TCR beta sequences and about 280 Gb of sequence data. Among 398 genotyped donors of the cohort, an average of 235,054 unique TCR beta nucleotide sequences were sequenced per donor, about a sixth of them non-productive. Typing coverage varied by locus: 629-630 donors for A, B, C, DRB1 and DQB1; approximately 520 for DQA1; about 600 for DPA1; more than 450 for DPB1. Alongside the repertoire data, information on donor age, sex, ethnicity and CMV serostatus was compiled. The study aimed to test whether cataloging public T cell receptors could reveal signatures of past pathogen exposure. To decide whether each TCR beta V gene segment behaved as functional or pseudogenic, an earlier analysis of some 600 of the donors relied on high-throughput TCR beta sequencing. A separate validation cohort of more than 100 different subjects was used in addition to the approximately 610-subject first cohort. All discovery cohort repertoires had been generated using a single sequencing platform. Of the 350 to 400 genotyped donors, 81% fell in the genetic ancestry cluster associated with self-reported Caucasian donors. The study combined high-throughput TCR immunosequencing, statistical association of individual TCRs with disease status, and machine learning to predict cytomegalovirus infection status. In a later genetic analysis, genome-wide SNP genotypes for about 55% of the roughly 700 donors were used, and that subset was treated as a discovery cohort. An early release covering roughly 580 HLA-typed donors comprised about 290 gigabases of sequencing data and 65 million to 100 million unique TCR sequences. Using immunosequencing, the study profiled T cell repertoires from fewer than 700 subjects and related those repertoires to cytomegalovirus serostatus. HLA typing included class I and class II loci at four-digit resolution. The later analysis used no new phenotypic data to find candidate immune exposures, relying instead on TCR beta sequences and their occurrence across donors. Roughly five DR-DQ haplotypes were treated as single units for association and clustering because of strong linkage in the cohort. A later analysis re-examined previously published TCR beta repertoires from about 700 donors and added high-resolution HLA genotyping to investigate patterns of TCR occurrence. General study outcomes and caveats: When HLA alleles, especially DR and DQ, strongly co-occurred, TCR associations were difficult to assign to individual alleles. Some IMGT-functional V segments, including TRBV6-2 and TRBV6-3, could not be distinguished by the 87-base-pair reads and were therefore excluded. In a later genetic analysis, a missense DCLRE1C variant was associated with V-gene and J-gene trimming of TCR beta chains, and the association was replicated in an independent cohort. Cytomegalovirus status was reported to be diagnosed by the classifier with high specificity and sensitivity in both the original and validation cohorts. In the study, some 160 TCR beta chains were listed as associated with cytomegalovirus. It was suggested by the authors that the approach could potentially be generalized to other disease states and immunological phenotypes. CMV serostatus was the only immune exposure information available for the cohort. A further reported finding was that TCR beta sequences accurately predicted the HLA-A and HLA-B alleles for most subjects in the first cohort. In a later analysis, HLA-associated TCR beta chains showed more clonal expansion and lower generation probabilities than non-associated chains that were equally common. In vitro tests confirmed that three of the cytomegalovirus-associated TCR beta chains recognize cytomegalovirus antigens. Correlated functional status among segregating V segments might be attributable to linkage disequilibrium, but an unknown experimental factor could not be ruled out. About 17 rarely observed V segments, including chromosome 9 orphons, were excluded from the earlier analysis of a few hundred of the donors because counts were too low. A cluster of highly shared sequence variants was judged likely to represent a technical artifact of the sequencing pipeline. In an earlier analysis of some 540 of the donors, most TCR beta V segments appeared in productive rearrangements about 87% or about 30% of the time, broadly matching IMGT annotations. While some public TCRs were present in many individuals, most TCR sequences turned up only very rarely across donors. According to a later analysis, parvovirus B19, influenza, CMV and Epstein-Barr virus appeared linked to several top co-occurrence clusters. Most CMV-associated TCR beta chains appeared to be HLA-restricted in a later analysis, and the HLA associations seemed to be driven largely by CMV exposure. Roughly uniform sequencing depth across donors was assumed in presence/absence analyses, although this assumption may not hold. Only TCR beta chains were sequenced in this cohort, and the absence of alpha or paired-chain data limited detectable features. Because HLA typing was missing for some donors at each locus, association tests included only the typed subset. According to a later genetic analysis, donors in an Asian-associated ancestry cluster had fewer N-insertions in productive TCRs than the approximately 700-donor mean. A later analysis associated 17,000 or so TCR beta sequences with specific HLA alleles at a false discovery rate of 0.05. In a later analysis, the rate of TCR association differed among HLA loci, with DRB1 alleles having the most associated TCRs and HLA-C alleles having the fewest.

The CDR3 covers 15 residues, taking in both the cysteine and the phenylalanine. The sequence is cut down to CDR3 DNA, 45 bases in frame from base 1. From the germline V gene, CDR1 is MGHRA and CDR2 is YSYEKL. Trimmed from V: 3 bases; trimmed from J: 4 bases; junction bases lacking a gene match: 6. A note on this clone: Which antigen it targets is not known. No clone much larger than this one lies a single base away; base qualities are absent.

Library creation used the immunoSEQ multiplex PCR assay. For the multiplex PCR, a mixture combining 60 forward primers for TCR Vbeta segments and 13 reverse primers for TCR Jbeta segments was used. Amplification of the CDR3 region of rearranged TCR beta genes was performed with a multiplex PCR assay on genomic DNA. The amplified TCR beta libraries were sequenced on the Illumina HiSeq System as 87-base-pair reads. For the original study's pipeline: In a later analysis, roughly 80 million unique TCR beta chains were counted across the roughly 610 repertoires, and about 9.9 million of these chains were shared by at least two donors. To remove PCR and sequencing errors, raw reads were error-corrected and collapsed into unique sequences using a nearest-neighbor algorithm that merged closely related sequences. Alignment of CDR3 sequences to IMGT reference sequences was used to assign V, D and J gene segments. Each retained sequence needed at least a six-nucleotide match to both a V gene segment and a J gene segment. Rearrangements were called productive when the CDR3 lacked stop codons and stayed in frame with V and J; all others were non-productive. Following IMGT convention, CDR3 was defined as the stretch from the second conserved V-encoded cysteine to the conserved J-encoded phenylalanine. Sequences without an unambiguous match to a single V gene segment were excluded from the earlier analysis of several hundred of the donors. In an earlier analysis of approximately 550 of the donors, V segments were called functional above 56.7% productive rearrangements and were called segregating when the between-donor standard deviation exceeded 5%. A statistical classification framework was built to diagnose cytomegalovirus status from the catalog of TCR beta chain sequences. In a later analysis, V and J genes were assigned by comparing TCR nucleotide sequences against IMGT/GENE-DB human TR gene sequences. In a later analysis, CDR3 sequences and most-parsimonious VDJ recombination scenarios were assigned using the TCRdist pipeline. In a later analysis, each TCR beta chain was defined by its CDR3 amino acid sequence together with its V-gene family, and reads without a unique V-gene family were excluded. As a way to deal with suspected cross-contamination and a sequencing artifact, a later analysis dropped over 550 nucleotide sequences that were highly shared and had low generation probability. A later analysis calculated a clonal expansion index for each public chain from normalized within-repertoire ranks of inferred template counts. A later analysis computed generation probabilities with a VDJ recombination model fitted to out-of-frame rearrangements, and checked the results against IGoR. In a later analysis, TCR-TCR, TCR-HLA and TCR-CMV co-occurrence was scored with hypergeometric tests, and a repertoire-size bias correction was applied to TCR pairs. To estimate false discovery rates, a later analysis permuted the HLA or CMV assignments 20 times. In a later analysis, co-occurring TCRs were grouped with DBSCAN, and TCRdist sequence similarity was added when clustering was performed within HLA-allele-positive subsets. Repertoires with fewer than 30,000 or more than 120,000 public chains, plus five repertoires with anomalous nucleotide sharing, were excluded from co-occurrence clustering. TCRdb stores this immuneACCESS table with in-frame sequences only. Part of the clones is absent; in the studies checked, under half of the shortfall reflects unresolved V genes, and no reason is known for the rest. The V and J calls and clone size are taken from that table; D and trimming were inferred from the DNA. For this sample the table gives about 130,000 clones, of which around 77% were detected only once. 2% to 2.5% of the sample comes from the top ten.

The cohort was made up of roughly 670 healthy bone marrow donors. All cohort members were sampled while nominally healthy, although unrecorded immune exposures were likely present. The donor was CMV seronegative and was included in the group of 352 seronegative cohort members. Every donor gave a peripheral blood sample, and the peripheral blood mononuclear cells from that sample were used for TCR beta sequencing. The Qiagen DNeasy Blood Extraction Kit was used to extract genomic DNA from the blood cell samples. What was sequenced was PBMCs. This TCR came from a man aged 25-40 years in good health and CMV-seronegative. The chain is assembled from TRBV4-1 and TRBJ2-5; 9 junctional bases match TRBD2. This receptor has the CDR3 CASSQEKREAETQYF. The DNA sequence is TGCGCCAGCAGCCAGGAGAAGCGGGAGGCAGAGACCCAGTACTTC.